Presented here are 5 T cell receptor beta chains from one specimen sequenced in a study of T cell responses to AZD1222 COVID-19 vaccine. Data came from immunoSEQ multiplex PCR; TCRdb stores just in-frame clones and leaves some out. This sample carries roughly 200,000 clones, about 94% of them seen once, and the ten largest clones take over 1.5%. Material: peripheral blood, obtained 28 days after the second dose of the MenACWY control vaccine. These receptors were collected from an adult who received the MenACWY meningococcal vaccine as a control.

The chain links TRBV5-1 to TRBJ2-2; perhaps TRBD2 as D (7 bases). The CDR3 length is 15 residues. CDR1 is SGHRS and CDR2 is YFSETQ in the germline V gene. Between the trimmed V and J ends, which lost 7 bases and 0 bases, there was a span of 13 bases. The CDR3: CASAGGRANTGELFF. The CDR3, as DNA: TGCGCCAGCGCCGGGGGGCGGGCGAACACCGGGGAGCTGTTTTTT.

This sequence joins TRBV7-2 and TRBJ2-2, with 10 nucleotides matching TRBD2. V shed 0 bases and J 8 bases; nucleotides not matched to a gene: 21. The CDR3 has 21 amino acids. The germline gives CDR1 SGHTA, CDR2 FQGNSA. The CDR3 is CASSLAGGELAGSTIRGELFF. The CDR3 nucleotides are TGTGCCAGCAGCTTAGCTGGGGGCGAACTAGCGGGGAGCACGATACGGGGGGAGCTGTTTTTT.

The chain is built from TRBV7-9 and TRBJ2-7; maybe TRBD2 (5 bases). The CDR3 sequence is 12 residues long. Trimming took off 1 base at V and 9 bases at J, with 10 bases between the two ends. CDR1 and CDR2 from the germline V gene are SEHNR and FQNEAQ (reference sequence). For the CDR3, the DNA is TGTGCCAGCAGCTTAGGGCTAGCAGGGCAGTACTTC. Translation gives CASSLGLAGQYF.

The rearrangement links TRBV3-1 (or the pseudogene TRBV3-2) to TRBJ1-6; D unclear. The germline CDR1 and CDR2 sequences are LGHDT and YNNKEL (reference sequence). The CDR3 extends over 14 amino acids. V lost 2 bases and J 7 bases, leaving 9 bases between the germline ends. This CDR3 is CASSQLDSNSPLHF. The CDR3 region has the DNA TGTGCCAGCAGCCAACTGGACTCCAATTCACCCCTCCACTTT.

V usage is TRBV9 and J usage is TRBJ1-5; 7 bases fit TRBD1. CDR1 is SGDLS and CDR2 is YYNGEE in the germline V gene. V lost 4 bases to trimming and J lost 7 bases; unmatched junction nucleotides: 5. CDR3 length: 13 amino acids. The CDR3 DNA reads TGTGCCAGCAGCCCACAGGGGCAACAGCCCCAGCATTTT. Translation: CASSPQGQQPQHF. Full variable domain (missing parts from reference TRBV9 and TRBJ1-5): DSGVTQTPKHLITATGQRVTLRCSPRSGDLSVYWYQQSLDQGLQFLIQYYNGEERAKGNILERFSAQQFPDLHSELNLSSLELGDSALYFCASSPQGQQPQHFGDGTRLSIL.